This is a list of T cell receptor beta chains from one sample in a study of shared clonotypes between healthy human individuals. Profiling relied on immunoSEQ multiplex PCR, and the TCRdb table lists in-frame clones only, not all of them. The data show roughly 890,000 clones, with 80% to 95% seen just once and 20% to 30% held by the top ten. The sequenced sample was naive CD8+ T cells sorted from blood. The receptors were gathered from a man aged 25 to 45 in good health. The CDR3 runs from the conserved cysteine through the conserved F or W. The D gene is left open where the match is weak. The size field is filled for only some rows; it gives once, few, many or a size class.

v_gene,d_gene,j_gene,abundance,CDR3nt,CDR3aa
TRBV9,.,TRBJ2-1,.,TGTGCCAGCAGCGTAGCGGGATACTCCTACAATGAGCAGTTCTTC,CASSVAGYSYNEQFF
TRBV18,TRBD1,TRBJ2-5,.,TGTGCCAGCTCACCGGGACAGTCAATCGAAGAGACCCAGTACTTC,CASSPGQSIEETQYF
TRBV9,TRBD1,TRBJ1-1,.,TGTGCCAGCAGTTCAGGGACAGCGAACACTGAAGCTTTCTTT,CASSSGTANTEAFF
TRBV6-5,TRBD1,TRBJ2-7,few,TGTGCCAGCAGTTACCCGGGACAGTACGGCTACGAGCAGTACTTC,CASSYPGQYGYEQYF
TRBV2,.,TRBJ2-7,.,TGTGCCAGCAGGGGTTGGGAGCAGTACTTC,CASRGWEQYF
TRBV19,.,TRBJ2-7,.,TGTGCCAGTAGTATAGTGGGGGCCGAGCAGTACTTC,CASSIVGAEQYF
TRBV19,.,TRBJ2-7,.,TGTGCCAGTAGCCCGATGGGCCCATCCTACGAGCAGTACTTC,CASSPMGPSYEQYF
TRBV30,.,TRBJ1-1,.,TGTGCCTGGAGCCTAATGGGGTTTGAAGCTTTCTTT,CAWSLMGFEAFF
TRBV4-1,TRBD1,TRBJ1-1,.,TGCGCCAGTTATACAGGGGGCGCTTATTTCTTT,CASYTGGAYFF
TRBV9,.,TRBJ2-7,.,TGTGCCAGCAGCCAGGGGACGGCGACCTACGAGCAGTACTTC,CASSQGTATYEQYF
TRBV18,.,TRBJ2-7,.,TGTGCCAGCTCACCAGACGGCAGCTACGAGCAGTACTTC,CASSPDGSYEQYF
TRBV27,TRBD2,TRBJ2-7,.,TGTGCCAGCAGCAAAAGGACTAGCGGGATATCCTACGAGCAGTACTTC,CASSKRTSGISYEQYF
TRBV9,.,TRBJ2-1,.,TGTGCCAGCAGCGTATCAGGCTACAATGAGCAGTTCTTC,CASSVSGYNEQFF
TRBV14,.,TRBJ2-7,.,TGTGCCAGCAGCCAAGAAGGGAGGCGGGGAGCCTACGAGCAGTACTTC,CASSQEGRRGAYEQYF
TRBV7-9,.,TRBJ2-3,.,TGTGCCAGCAGCACGACACTTTTTAGCACAGATACGCAGTATTTT,CASSTTLFSTDTQYF
TRBV18,TRBD1,TRBJ1-1,.,TGTGCCAGCTCACCACTCGACAGGGCGGACACTGAAGCTTTCTTT,CASSPLDRADTEAFF
TRBV11-2,TRBD1,TRBJ1-1,.,TGTGCCAGCAGCTTAAGGACAGGTTCCACTGAAGCTTTCTTT,CASSLRTGSTEAFF
TRBV18,TRBD1,TRBJ2-3,.,TGTGCCAGCTCACCAGGGACAGGGGGGCGACATACGCAGTATTTT,CASSPGTGGRHTQYF
TRBV6-6,TRBD1,TRBJ2-2,.,TGTGCCAGCAGTTACGGGACAGGGGGCACCGGGGAGCTGTTTTTT,CASSYGTGGTGELFF
TRBV27,TRBD2,TRBJ2-4,.,TGTGCCAGCGGGCGGGGGGACTGGGTGAACATTCAGTACTTC,CASGRGDWVNIQYF
TRBV11-2,.,TRBJ2-7,.,TGTGCCAGCAGCTACCACAGCGGCGAGCAGTACTTC,CASSYHSGEQYF
TRBV18,TRBD1,TRBJ1-1,.,TGTGCCAGCTCACCACCGGACAGGGGGCTGAACACTGAAGCTTTCTTT,CASSPPDRGLNTEAFF
TRBV5-6,TRBD1,TRBJ2-7,once,TGTGCCAGCAGCCCAGGGACAGGGAGCTCCTACGAGCAGTACTTC,CASSPGTGSSYEQYF
TRBV13,TRBD2,TRBJ2-4,.,TGTGCCAGCAGCTTAGGACTAGCGGGAGACGGTAACATTCAGTACTTC,CASSLGLAGDGNIQYF
TRBV13,.,TRBJ2-5,.,TGTGCCAGCAGCTTAGAAGCCAGCCAAGAGACCCAGTACTTC,CASSLEASQETQYF
TRBV19,TRBD1,TRBJ2-7,.,TGTGCCAGTAGTCCCTTGGACAGGGGTCCTTCCTACGAGCAGTACTTC,CASSPLDRGPSYEQYF
TRBV4-3,.,TRBJ2-2,.,TGCGCCAGCAGCCAAGGCCCCTACGCACCCGCCGCATCTAGCGATACCGGGGAGCTGTTTTTT,CASSQGPYAPAASSDTGELFF
TRBV7-6,.,TRBJ2-5,.,TGTGCCAGCAGCTCTTTTTCGGATCAAGAGACCCAGTACTTC,CASSSFSDQETQYF
TRBV25-1,.,TRBJ2-1,.,TGTGCCAGCAGTGAAGCTGAGCAGTTCTTC,CASSEAEQFF
TRBV7-2,.,TRBJ2-7,.,TGTGCCAGCAGCTCCGACCCGGGAGTAGCCTTCTACGAGCAGTACTTC,CASSSDPGVAFYEQYF
TRBV28,.,TRBJ2-5,once,TGTGCCAGCAGGCTACTGGGACAAGAGACCCAGTACTTC,CASRLLGQETQYF
TRBV7-9,TRBD2,TRBJ2-1,.,TGTGCCAGCAGCGAGCCCGGGACTAGCTTTGAGCAGTTCTTC,CASSEPGTSFEQFF
TRBV5-5,.,TRBJ2-1,.,TGTGCCAGCAGCTTGGGGGTTTCCAGGGGCGATGAGCAGTTCTTC,CASSLGVSRGDEQFF
TRBV13,TRBD2,TRBJ2-1,.,TGTGCCAGCGCCACCGGGACTAGCGGGAGAGAGCAGTTCTTC,CASATGTSGREQFF
TRBV27,.,TRBJ2-7,.,TGTGCCAGCATGGGCCCCTACGAGCAGTACTTC,CASMGPYEQYF
TRBV2,TRBD1,TRBJ2-3,.,TGTGCCAGCACCCGAGGGGGACAGGAAAGCACAGATACGCAGTATTTT,CASTRGGQESTDTQYF
TRBV4-1,TRBD1,TRBJ2-1,.,TGCGCCAGCAGCCAACCGGGACAGGGGAATGAGCAGTTCTTC,CASSQPGQGNEQFF
TRBV7-9,.,TRBJ2-7,.,TGTGCCAGCAGCTTATCGGAGGGCCCCGACGAGCAGTACTTC,CASSLSEGPDEQYF
TRBV10-3,.,TRBJ2-1,.,TGTGCCATCAGTGAGTCAGCGAGCGGGTTTCTAAATGAGCAGTTCTTC,CAISESASGFLNEQFF
TRBV11-2,.,TRBJ2-5,.,TGTGCCAGCAGCTCCTCGGCCCCAGAGACCCAGTACTTC,CASSSSAPETQYF
TRBV4-1,TRBD2,TRBJ2-2,.,TGCGCCAGCAGCCCTTGGGCGGGAGAGGTGGGCACCGGGGAGCTGTTTTTT,CASSPWAGEVGTGELFF
TRBV4-1,.,TRBJ2-3,.,TGCGCCAGCAGCCACCTAGCGTCTAGCACAGATACGCAGTATTTT,CASSHLASSTDTQYF
TRBV7-9,.,TRBJ1-1,few,TGTGCCAGCAGCGGGGTCGTGTCCCTTGAAGCTTTCTTT,CASSGVVSLEAFF
TRBV4-1,TRBD1,TRBJ2-7,.,TGCGCCAGCAGCCCACTGGGGACAGGGGCATACGAGCAGTACTTC,CASSPLGTGAYEQYF
TRBV27,.,TRBJ1-2,.,TGTGCCAGCAGCCGCGACATAAGGTACTATGGCTACACCTTC,CASSRDIRYYGYTF
TRBV20-1,.,TRBJ2-7,.,TGCAGTGCTAGTGTTGGGAATGAGCAGTACTTC,CSASVGNEQYF
TRBV4-3,.,TRBJ1-1,.,TGCGCCAGCAGCCAAGACCCGAGAGGGGCTTGGACTGAAGCTTTCTTT,CASSQDPRGAWTEAFF
TRBV7-9,.,TRBJ2-3,.,TGTGCCAGCAGCTTAGTGGGGAGTGGGACAGATACGCAGTATTTT,CASSLVGSGTDTQYF
TRBV29-1,.,TRBJ2-7,.,TGCAGCGTCGCTGGGACCGAGACCTACGAGCAGTACTTC,CSVAGTETYEQYF
TRBV27,.,TRBJ2-4,.,TGTGCCAGCGGGAGAGGGACACGAAACATTCAGTACTTC,CASGRGTRNIQYF
TRBV27,.,TRBJ2-2,.,TGTGCCAGCAGTTTAACCCTCGGTGGGAACACCGGGGAGCTGTTTTTT,CASSLTLGGNTGELFF
TRBV4-1,.,TRBJ1-2,.,TGCGCCAGCAGCCAAGATTCCTATGGCTACACCTTC,CASSQDSYGYTF